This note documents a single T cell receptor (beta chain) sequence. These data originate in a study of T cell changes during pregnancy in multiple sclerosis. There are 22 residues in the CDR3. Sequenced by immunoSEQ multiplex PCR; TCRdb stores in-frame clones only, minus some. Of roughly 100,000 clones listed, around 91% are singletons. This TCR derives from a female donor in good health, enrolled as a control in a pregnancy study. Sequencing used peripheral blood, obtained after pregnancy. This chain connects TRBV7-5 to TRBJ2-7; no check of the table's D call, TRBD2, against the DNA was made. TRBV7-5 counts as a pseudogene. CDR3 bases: TGTGCCAGAAGCTCTAACCCGACTAGCGGGGTTCCTATCTTCGGAAGGTCCTACGAGCAGTACTTC. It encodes CARSSNPTSGVPIFGRSYEQYF.